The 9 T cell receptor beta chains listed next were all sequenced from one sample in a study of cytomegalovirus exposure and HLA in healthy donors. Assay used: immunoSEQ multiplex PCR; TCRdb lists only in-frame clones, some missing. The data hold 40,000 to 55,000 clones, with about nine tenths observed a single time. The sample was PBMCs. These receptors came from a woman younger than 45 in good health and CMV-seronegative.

The DNA of the CDR3 is TGCAGCGTTCGGACTAGCGGCCTCACAGATACGCAGTATTTT. It translates to CSVRTSGLTDTQYF. This chain uses TRBV29-1 with TRBJ2-3; 10 bases line up with TRBD2. The J segment lost 2 bases and the V segment lost 5 bases, leaving 4 bases of the junction unmatched. CDR3 length: 14 amino acids. The germline V gene encodes CDR1 SQVTM and CDR2 ANQGSEA.

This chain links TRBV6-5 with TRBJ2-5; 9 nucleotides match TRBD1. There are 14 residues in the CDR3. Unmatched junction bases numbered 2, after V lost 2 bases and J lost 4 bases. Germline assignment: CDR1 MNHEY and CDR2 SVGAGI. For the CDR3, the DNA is TGTGCCAGCAGTTACACAGGGGGCGGAGAGACCCAGTACTTC. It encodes CASSYTGGGETQYF.

The DNA of the CDR3 is TGTGCCAGCAGGGGACAGGGGGAGGATGAGCAGTTCTTC. This gives the protein CASRGQGEDEQFF. This rearrangement joins TRBV28 to TRBJ2-1; 11 bases fit TRBD1. Trimming at V came to 6 bases and at J to 8 bases, leaving 3 bases not matched to a gene. CDR1 MDHEN and CDR2 SYDVKM come from the germline V gene. The CDR3 runs to 13 residues.

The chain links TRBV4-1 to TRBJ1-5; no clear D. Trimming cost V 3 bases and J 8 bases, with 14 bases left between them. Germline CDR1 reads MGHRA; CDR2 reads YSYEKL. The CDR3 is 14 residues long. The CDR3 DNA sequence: TGCGCCAGCAGCCACCAAGGGCCCGGGGAGCCCCAGCATTTT. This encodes CASSHQGPGEPQHF.

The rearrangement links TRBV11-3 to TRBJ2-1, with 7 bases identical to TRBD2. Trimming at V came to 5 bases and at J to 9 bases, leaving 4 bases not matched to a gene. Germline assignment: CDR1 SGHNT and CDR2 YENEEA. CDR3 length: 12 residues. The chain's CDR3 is CASSRQRGEQFF. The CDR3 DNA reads TGTGCCAGCAGCCGACAGCGGGGTGAGCAGTTCTTC.

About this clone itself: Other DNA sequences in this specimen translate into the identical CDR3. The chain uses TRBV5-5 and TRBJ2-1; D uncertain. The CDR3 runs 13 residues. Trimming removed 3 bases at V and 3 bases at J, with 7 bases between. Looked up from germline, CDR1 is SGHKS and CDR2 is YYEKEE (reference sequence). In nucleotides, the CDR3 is TGTGCCAGCAGCTCCGACTTCTACAATGAGCAGTTCTTC. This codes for CASSSDFYNEQFF.

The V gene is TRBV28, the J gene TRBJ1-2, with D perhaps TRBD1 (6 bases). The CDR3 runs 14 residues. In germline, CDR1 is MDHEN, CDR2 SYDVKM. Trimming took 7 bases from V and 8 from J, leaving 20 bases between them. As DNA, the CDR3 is TGTGCCAGCAATCAACAGGGAGTCACGGAAGGCTACACCTTC. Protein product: CASNQQGVTEGYTF.

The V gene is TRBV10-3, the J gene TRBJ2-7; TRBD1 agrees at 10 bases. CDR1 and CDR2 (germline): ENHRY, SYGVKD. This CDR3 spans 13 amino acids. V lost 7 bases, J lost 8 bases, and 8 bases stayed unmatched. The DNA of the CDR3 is TGTGCCATCAAGCCGGGACAGGGGATGAAGCAGTACTTC. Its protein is CAIKPGQGMKQYF.

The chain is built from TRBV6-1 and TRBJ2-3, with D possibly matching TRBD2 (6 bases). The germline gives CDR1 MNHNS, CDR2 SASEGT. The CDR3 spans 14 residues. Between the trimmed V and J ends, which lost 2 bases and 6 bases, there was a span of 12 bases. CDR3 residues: CASSERGGADTQYF. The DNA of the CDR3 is TGTGCCAGCAGTGAACGGGGAGGCGCCGATACGCAGTATTTT.